The 29 T cell receptor beta chains presented below share a single source sample, sequenced in a study of blood T cells in healthy people across ages (dated by TCRdb to the mid-2010s). The library was generated by 5' RACE. Instrument used: Illumina HiSeq 2500. A second PCR of roughly 6 to 12 cycles was run with a J-beta primer mix and a sample-barcoded 5' primer. TCRdb passed the public sequencing reads through fastp at Q25 and MiXCR, retaining productive beta sequences. Entries that share a CDR3 protein sequence are merged under the most common genes and DNA. The sample yields around 850,000 distinct CDR3 sequences; around 36% were counted once. Together, the top ten hold under 15% of the sample. Sequenced input: blood. The receptor source for this set is a young man in good health.

This clonotype was found a few times. The chain employs TRBV19 and TRBJ2-1; 7 positions match TRBD1. CDR1 and CDR2 from the germline V gene are LNHDA and SQIVND (reference sequence). After removal of 4 bases from V and 9 bases from J, the junction contained 6 bases not matched to a gene. This CDR3 spans 13 amino acids. This chain's CDR3 is CASSTVNRGEQFF. The DNA for the CDR3 is TGTGCCAGTAGTACCGTAAACAGGGGTGAGCAGTTCTTC.

This clonotype was counted at least ten times. The CDR3 loop reads CASSYSSGSRSEQETQYF. The CDR3 DNA sequence: TGTGCCAGCAGTTACTCGAGTGGCTCGAGGAGCGAACAAGAGACCCAGTACTTC. The V and J genes are TRBV6-2 or TRBV6-3 and TRBJ2-5; no firm D call. The CDR3 extends over 18 amino acids. The V end was cut by 0 bases, the J end by 2 bases, with 19 bases between. Germline values: CDR1 MNHEY, CDR2 SVGEGT.

The chain links TRBV15 to TRBJ1-4; 7 bases agree with TRBD1. The CDR3 length is 16 residues. With 4 bases clipped from V and 8 bases from J, the junction kept 13 bases outside the gene matches. Germline V CDR1 and CDR2: LNHNV, YYDKDF (reference sequence). CDR3 protein: CATSINAQGMGEKLFF. CDR3 coding DNA: TGTGCCACCAGCATAAACGCACAGGGGATGGGCGAAAAACTGTTTTTT.

This clonotype occurred a few times. The rearrangement uses TRBV20-1 and TRBJ1-2; 11 nucleotides align to TRBD1. V lost 3 bases, J lost 2 bases, and 5 bases stayed unmatched. The CDR3 has 15 residues. Germline CDR1 is DFQATT and CDR2 is SNEGSKA (reference sequence). CDR3 coding DNA: TGCAGTGCTAGGGATGGGACAGGGGGGAACTATGGCTACACCTTC. Its protein product is CSARDGTGGNYGYTF.

In its sample, this clonotype was seen a few times. The V gene is TRBV9, the J gene TRBJ2-3; 12 nucleotides align to TRBD1. The CDR3 runs to 18 residues. J was trimmed by 6 bases and V by 3 bases; bases with no gene match: 14. The V gene's germline CDR1 is SGDLS and CDR2 YYNGEE. The CDR3 loop reads CASSGQPGQGADRDTQYF. The CDR3 DNA reads TGTGCCAGCAGCGGCCAGCCGGGACAGGGGGCCGATCGGGATACGCAGTATTTT.

This clonotype was seen many times. An end of the junction does not agree with germline; a read error may underlie this. The chain couples TRBV4-2 to TRBJ1-5; D perhaps matches TRBD1 (5 bases). CDR1 LGHNA and CDR2 YNFKEQ come from the germline V gene. CDR3 length: 15 residues. The CDR3 spells CASSPQGYSNQPQHF. Written as DNA, the CDR3 is TGCGCCAGCAGCCCCCAGGGCTACAGCAATCAGCCCCAGCATTTT.

This chain connects TRBV7-9 to TRBJ2-2; 7 bases map to TRBD1. Trimming cost V 4 bases and J 1 base; bases outside gene matches: 9. The CDR3 sequence is 17 residues long. Per germline, CDR1 SEHNR and CDR2 FQNEAQ (reference sequence). The CDR3 DNA reads as TGTGCCAGCAGCTCATACATAGGGACAGAGAACACCGGGGAGCTGTTTTTT. Translating gives CASSSYIGTENTGELFF.

The chain combines TRBV20-1 with TRBJ2-3; TRBD2 agrees at 7 bases. The ends lost 4 bases at V and 2 bases at J; junction bases unmatched: 18. CDR1 and CDR2 (germline): DFQATT, SNEGSKA (reference sequence). The CDR3 spans 18 residues. This chain's CDR3 is CSATGVSALRGDTDTQYF. In nucleotides, the CDR3 is TGCAGTGCTACGGGCGTCTCTGCCTTACGGGGGGACACAGATACGCAGTATTTT.

This chain links TRBV12-3 or TRBV12-4 with TRBJ2-7; weak D call: TRBD2 (5 bases). The CDR3 spans 13 residues. V was pared by 3 bases and J by 2 bases, with 8 bases between. The CDR3 loop reads CASSFGVPYEQYF. The DNA of the CDR3 is TGTGCCAGCAGTTTCGGGGTTCCCTACGAGCAGTACTTC.

The chain couples TRBV11-3 to TRBJ2-1; 9 nucleotides match TRBD2. TRBJ2-7 matches the DNA end more closely, so the J call is doubtful. The CDR3 consists of 16 residues. Germline CDR1 and CDR2: SGHNT and YENEEA. The CDR3 nucleotides read TGTGCCAGCAGCTTAGGAGGTAGCGGGGGATACAATGAGCAGTACTTC. It yields the protein CASSLGGSGGYNEQYF.

J is TRBJ1-6 and V is TRBV6-5, with a weak D call TRBD1 (6 bases). Trimming pared 4 bases from V and 10 bases from J, leaving 23 bases between. Germline-derived CDR1 and CDR2 are MNHEY and SVGAGI. The CDR3 loop spans 17 amino acids. The CDR3 reads CASSSYYRAKSGSPLHF. The CDR3 DNA follows: TGTGCCAGCAGTTCATACTACAGGGCAAAGAGCGGGTCACCCCTCCACTTT.

On this clonotype: This may stem from a read error, because a much larger clone lies one nucleotide away. The conserved phenylalanine or tryptophan is not found at the CDR3 terminus, so this likely reflects a read error. This chain connects TRBV20-1 to TRBJ2-1; 9 nucleotides line up with TRBD1. The CDR3 loop spans 15 amino acids. Germline V lookup: CDR1 DFQATT, CDR2 SNEGSKA (reference sequence). The trim removed 0 bases at V and 6 bases at J, leaving 6 bases unmatched. Here the CDR3 DNA reads TGCAGTGCTAGAGATAACAGGGGGCTGCTCAATGAGCAGTTCTTG. It encodes CSARDNRGLLNEQFL.

The CDR3 spells CASSLDAGWDRKRNIQYF. For the CDR3, the DNA is TGTGCCAGCAGCTTGGACGCGGGGTGGGACCGTAAAAGAAACATTCAGTACTTC. The chain carries TRBV5-5 and TRBJ2-4, with D perhaps matching TRBD2 (6 bases). The CDR3 sequence is 18 residues long. Trimming pared 0 bases from V and 6 bases from J, leaving 22 bases between. Germline-derived CDR1 and CDR2 are SGHKS and YYEKEE (reference sequence).

This clonotype has a handful of counts. The rearrangement joins TRBV9 to TRBJ1-1; 8 bases are a match to TRBD1. This CDR3 is built from 18 residues. Trimming removed 0 bases from V and 0 bases from J; junction bases left unmatched: 10. CDR1 is SGDLS, CDR2 YYNGEE, per germline. This chain's CDR3 is CASSVDVLAGGLNTEAFF. The CDR3 DNA sequence: TGTGCCAGCAGCGTAGACGTCCTGGCAGGGGGCTTGAACACTGAAGCTTTCTTT.

The chain employs TRBV12-3 or TRBV12-4 and TRBJ1-1; D possibly corresponds to TRBD1 (6 bases). V gave up 2 bases and J gave up 0 bases, with 16 bases separating them. The CDR3 consists of 17 residues. CDR3 in DNA: TGTGCCAGCAGTTTAATTTCCAGGGGACCCCTGAACACTGAAGCTTTCTTT. It specifies CASSLISRGPLNTEAFF.

This clonotype was seen more than once but under ten times. The genes are TRBV5-1 and TRBJ2-3, with TRBD2 as a possible D gene (6 bases). Germline CDR1 SGHRS, CDR2 YFSETQ. This CDR3 has 16 residues. Trimming removed 6 bases from V and 3 bases from J, with 20 bases in between. The CDR3 is CASNPGSGTGTDTQYF. CDR3 in DNA: TGCGCCAGCAATCCGGGATCGGGGACTGGGACAGATACGCAGTATTTT. The whole variable domain, filled in from reference TRBV5-1 and TRBJ2-3, reads KAGVTQTPRYLIKTRGQQVTLSCSPISGHRSVSWYQQTPGQGLQFLFEYFSETQRNKGNFPGRFSGRQFSNSRSEMNVSTLELGDSALYLCASNPGSGTGTDTQYFGPGTRLTVL.

This clonotype was detected ten times or more. CDR3 protein: CASSPGQVNNEQFF. The CDR3 coding sequence is TGTGCCAGCAGCCCGGGACAGGTAAACAATGAGCAGTTCTTC. The chain joins TRBV7-9 to TRBJ2-1, with TRBD1 matching 8 bases. The CDR3 runs to 14 residues. The germline gives CDR1 SEHNR, CDR2 FQNEAQ (reference sequence). Germline trimming cut 5 bases from V and 5 bases from J; bases unmatched to any gene: 5.

V is TRBV4-3 and J is TRBJ2-7, with D perhaps TRBD1 (6 bases). The CDR3 extends over 14 amino acids. From germline, CDR1 is LGHNA and CDR2 YSLEER. Trimming stripped 0 bases from V and 4 bases from J, with 10 bases between. The CDR3 DNA reads as TGCGCCAGCAGCCAAGAACAGGGTACGTACGAGCAGTACTTC. It specifies CASSQEQGTYEQYF.

The rearrangement links TRBV6-2 or TRBV6-3 to TRBJ2-7; D might be TRBD2 (6 bases). The V gene's germline CDR1 is MNHEY and CDR2 SVGEGT. There are 13 residues in the CDR3. Trimming left V 4 bases short and J 3 bases short, with 10 bases between. CDR3 DNA sequence: TGTGCCAGCAGTTCCCCGGGAGACTACGAGCAGTACTTC. Residues: CASSSPGDYEQYF.

This clonotype was seen at least ten times. The rearrangement joins TRBV7-2 to TRBJ2-1; tentative D call: TRBD2 (5 bases). V was cut by 2 bases and J by 5 bases, with 7 bases left in between. The CDR3 covers 13 residues. Germline V gene sequence: CDR1 SGHTA, CDR2 FQGNSA. DNA of the CDR3: TGTGCCAGCAGCTTATCGGGAAACAATGAGCAGTTCTTC. Translation: CASSLSGNNEQFF.

This clonotype was seen only a few times. This rearrangement joins TRBV15 to TRBJ1-4, with a tentative D call TRBD1 (5 bases). The CDR3 spans 15 residues. The V and J ends lost 9 bases and 4 bases respectively, with 18 bases between them. Germline CDR1 is LNHNV and CDR2 is YYDKDF (reference sequence). CDR3 sequence (DNA): TGTGCCACAAATCACTCGGGGACCGATAATGAAAAACTGTTTTTT. Its translation is CATNHSGTDNEKLFF.

The V and J genes are TRBV6-1 and TRBJ2-1; 7 bases match TRBD1. V was clipped by 2 bases and J by 8 bases; unmatched bases: 15. The V gene's germline CDR1 is MNHNS and CDR2 SASEGT. This CDR3 has 17 amino acids. Written as DNA, the CDR3 is TGTGCCAGCAGTGAAAACCCACCTGGGACAGTCGGTGATGAGCAGTTCTTC. It translates to CASSENPPGTVGDEQFF.

The sample holds many counts of this clonotype. The chain carries TRBV7-2 and TRBJ2-1; 9 bases align to TRBD2. V dropped 4 bases and J dropped 2; count of bases not matched to a gene: 6. Germline V gives CDR1 SGHTA, CDR2 FQGNSA. The CDR3 runs to 16 residues. This CDR3 reads CASSSRGGTPYNEQFF. CDR3 DNA: TGTGCCAGCAGCTCGCGGGGGGGTACTCCCTACAATGAGCAGTTCTTC.

This chain connects TRBV27 to TRBJ1-5; D gene uncertain. V shed 4 bases and J shed 7 bases, with 14 bases lying between them. Germline loops: CDR1 MNHEY, CDR2 SMNVEV (reference sequence). The CDR3 is 14 amino acids. CDR3: CASSSQEGGQPQHF. In DNA, the CDR3 is TGTGCCAGCAGTTCTCAGGAAGGAGGCCAGCCCCAGCATTTT.

This chain joins TRBV20-1 and TRBJ2-4, with D hard to call. The better agreement between TRBJ2-5 and the DNA end casts doubt on the J call. Germline assignment: CDR1 DFQATT and CDR2 SNEGSKA (reference sequence). The CDR3 runs 13 residues. CDR3 sequence (DNA): TGCAGTGCTGATAATAGTGTTGAAGAGACCCAGTACTTC. It encodes CSADNSVEETQYF.

This clonotype was picked up a small number of times. The J gene is TRBJ2-1, the V gene TRBV29-1; D tentatively fits TRBD1 or TRBD2 (6 bases each). CDR3 length equals 14 residues. Trimming took 7 bases from V and 8 from J, leaving 21 bases between them. Germline V gene sequence: CDR1 SQVTM, CDR2 ANQGSEA. CDR3 coding DNA: TGCAGCGCTGAGGGCCCGGGGGCTGGCGATGAGCAGTTCTTC. This translates into CSAEGPGAGDEQFF.

This clonotype was counted between two and nine times. The chain couples TRBV3-1 to TRBJ1-6; 7 nucleotides align to TRBD1. The CDR3 consists of 14 residues. Germline CDR1 LGHDT, CDR2 YNNKEL (reference sequence). V shed 4 bases, J shed 8 bases, and the junction held 5 bases outside the gene matches. In nucleotides, the CDR3 is TGTGCCAGCAGCCGACAGGGCGTTGATTCACCCCTCCACTTT. Its protein product is CASSRQGVDSPLHF.

The J gene is TRBJ2-3, the V gene TRBV20-1; D call uncertain. Germline CDR1 and CDR2: DFQATT and SNEGSKA (reference sequence). The V gene lost 0 bases and the J gene lost 1 base, with 11 bases spanning the gap. This CDR3 is 15 amino acids long. The CDR3 reads CSARDSDLGTDTQYF. The CDR3 bases are TGCAGTGCTAGAGACTCGGACCTGGGCACAGATACGCAGTATTTT.

The chain has TRBV18 and TRBJ1-3; 7 bases agree with TRBD1. Germline V gene data show CDR1 as KGHSH and CDR2 as LQKENI. CDR3 length: 15 amino acids. V lost 2 bases and J lost 3; bases outside the gene matches: 4. The CDR3 DNA reads TGTGCCAGCTCACCAACAGGGGAGCGTGGAAACACCATATATTTT. It yields the protein CASSPTGERGNTIYF.